Below are 16 T cell receptor beta chains sequenced from a single sample in a study of CD8 T cells in ankylosing spondylitis. Via MiXCR, TCRdb re-called the 5' RACE reads, giving one row per CDR3 protein. The sample lists more than 200,000 distinct CDR3 sequences; roughly 25% were seen once. The sample taken for sequencing was blood, either unsorted or a sorted T cell fraction (not recorded which). The receptors stem from a male donor with ankylosing spondylitis or in good health (not recorded which).

This clonotype occurred many times. The chain combines TRBV5-5 with TRBJ2-4; the D gene is possibly TRBD1 (6 bases). CDR3 length: 17 amino acids. Germline V gene sequence: CDR1 SGHKS, CDR2 YYEKEE (reference sequence). V was trimmed by 2 bases and J by 0 bases, leaving 15 bases between them. The CDR3 DNA sequence: TGTGCCAGCAGCTTCCGTAAAGGGACACTAGCCAAAAACATTCAGTACTTC. This sequence encodes CASSFRKGTLAKNIQYF. Full variable domain (missing parts from reference TRBV5-5 and TRBJ2-4): DAGVTQSPTHLIKTRGQQVTLRCSPISGHKSVSWYQQVLGQGPQFIFQYYEKEERGRGNFPDRFSARQFPNYSSELNVNALLLGDSALYLCASSFRKGTLAKNIQYFGAGTRLSVL.

Ten or more counts support this clonotype. This chain uses TRBV20-1 with TRBJ2-3; a possible D gene is TRBD2 (5 bases). This CDR3 region has 13 residues. V dropped 5 bases and J dropped 6 bases, with 15 bases sitting between them. Germline CDR1 and CDR2: DFQATT and SNEGSKA (reference sequence). In DNA, the CDR3 is TGCAGTGCTGACTCCGGAGCGGTTGATACGCAGTATTTT. Encoded protein: CSADSGAVDTQYF.

V usage is TRBV29-1 and J usage is TRBJ2-5; D may be TRBD1 (6 bases). The CDR3 is 13 amino acids. Trimming removed 4 bases at V and 2 bases at J, with 11 bases between. CDR1 and CDR2 from the germline V gene are SQVTM and ANQGSEA. The CDR3 coding sequence is TGCAGCGTTGGATCAGGGGTTCAAGAGACCCAGTACTTC. It encodes CSVGSGVQETQYF.

The rearrangement links TRBV12-3 or TRBV12-4 to TRBJ2-3; D gene ambiguous. This CDR3 comprises 11 residues. The germline V and J ends were trimmed by 6 bases and 6 bases, with 7 bases remaining between them. The CDR3 DNA sequence: TGTGCCAGCAGCCAAGTGGATACGCAGTATTTT. Amino acids: CASSQVDTQYF.

Only a few counts were recorded for this clonotype. V gene TRBV20-1 combines with J gene TRBJ2-5; D possibly matches TRBD1 or TRBD2 (5 bases each). The CDR3 consists of 13 residues. Germline loops: CDR1 DFQATT, CDR2 SNEGSKA (reference sequence). The ends were cut back, 7 bases at V and 5 bases at J, with 17 bases in the middle. The CDR3 DNA sequence: TGCAGTGTTCCGGGACGGATATTGGAGACCCAGTACTTC. It translates to CSVPGRILETQYF.

This clonotype was counted many times. The chain employs TRBV20-1 and TRBJ2-2; TRBD1 might be the D (6 bases). Trimming took 0 bases from V and 4 from J, leaving 12 bases between them. The CDR3 loop spans 15 amino acids. Germline V gives CDR1 DFQATT, CDR2 SNEGSKA (reference sequence). DNA of the CDR3: TGCAGTGCTAGAGATCCTAACAGGGCCACCGGGGAGCTGTTTTTT. It specifies CSARDPNRATGELFF.

The chain joins TRBV20-1 to TRBJ2-3; D remains ambiguous. The CDR3 is made up of 13 amino acids. Trimming took 6 bases from V and 6 from J, leaving 16 bases between them. CDR1 is DFQATT, CDR2 SNEGSKA, per germline (reference sequence). This CDR3 is CSAKVGFLDTQYF. The CDR3 region has the DNA TGCAGTGCCAAAGTCGGGTTTTTGGATACGCAGTATTTT.

This clonotype came up many times. The V and J genes are TRBV20-1 and TRBJ2-7; weak D call: TRBD2 (6 bases). Germline V gene sequence: CDR1 DFQATT, CDR2 SNEGSKA (reference sequence). V was clipped by 6 bases and J by 6 bases, with 15 bases between them. This CDR3 is built from 12 residues. The CDR3 spells CSASRLGLEQYF. In nucleotides, the CDR3 is TGCAGTGCAAGCCGACTAGGTCTCGAGCAGTACTTC.

This clonotype has just a few counts. The V gene is TRBV3-1, the J gene TRBJ2-7; D remains unclear. The germline CDR1 and CDR2 sequences are LGHDT and YNNKEL (reference sequence). The CDR3 has 11 residues. Trimming took 4 bases from V and 4 from J, leaving 5 bases between them. The DNA of the CDR3 is TGTGCCAGCAGCCGCCGTTACGAGCAGTACTTC. This gives the protein CASSRRYEQYF.

This clonotype was picked up many times. The chain has TRBV24-1 and TRBJ2-5, with TRBD1 identical over 7 bases. The CDR3 runs to 14 residues. V was clipped by 4 bases and J by 4 bases; unmatched bases: 5. Germline lookup yields CDR1 KGHDR and CDR2 SFDVKD. The CDR3 loop reads CATSDLGQTETQYF. The CDR3, as DNA: TGTGCCACCAGTGACCTGGGACAGACAGAGACCCAGTACTTC.

This clonotype was counted at least ten times. The V call is TRBV12-3 or TRBV12-4, the J call TRBJ2-2; D possibly matches TRBD1 or TRBD2 (5 bases each). The CDR3 is 16 amino acids. V lost 3 bases, J lost 3 bases, and 14 bases lay in between. The CDR3 sequence is CASSFRFGTHTGELFF. DNA for the CDR3: TGTGCCAGCAGTTTTCGATTCGGGACGCACACCGGGGAGCTGTTTTTT.

In its sample, this clonotype was seen many times. V is TRBV6-1 and J is TRBJ2-3; 9 nucleotides agree with TRBD1. Per germline, CDR1 MNHNS and CDR2 SASEGT. The CDR3 sequence is 16 residues long. V lost 6 bases and J lost 0; bases outside the gene matches: 7. As DNA, the CDR3 is TGTGCCAGCAGCTCGGGACAGGGCTTCAGCACAGATACGCAGTATTTT. Its protein is CASSSGQGFSTDTQYF.

This clonotype has ten or more counts. The V and J genes are TRBV6-2 or TRBV6-3 and TRBJ1-6; 7 nucleotides match TRBD1. Germline values: CDR1 MNHEY, CDR2 SVGEGT. This CDR3 has 17 residues. Losses at the gene ends were 0 bases for V and 7 bases for J; bases not matched to a gene: 9. The CDR3 sequence: CASSYSWRTGWNSPLHF. The CDR3 DNA is TGTGCCAGCAGTTACTCGTGGAGGACAGGATGGAATTCACCCCTCCACTTT.

This clonotype was seen once. The V and J genes are TRBV19 and TRBJ2-1; tentatively, D is TRBD1 (6 bases). The V gene lost 4 bases and the J gene lost 1 base, with 17 bases spanning the gap. The CDR3 has 17 residues. From germline, CDR1 is LNHDA and CDR2 SQIVND (reference sequence). The CDR3 coding sequence is TGTGCCAGTAGTAACCCAGGGGCCATGGGGTCCTACAATGAGCAGTTCTTC. It encodes CASSNPGAMGSYNEQFF.

This clonotype came up many times. The CDR3: CASSGRGEAYEQYF. The CDR3 DNA is TGTGCCAGCAGCGGTCGCGGGGAAGCCTACGAGCAGTACTTC. V is TRBV9 and J is TRBJ2-7, with D tentatively TRBD2 (6 bases). The CDR3 has 14 amino acids. Germline V CDR1 and CDR2: SGDLS, YYNGEE. The V and J ends lost 3 bases and 2 bases respectively, with 12 bases between them.

Ten or more counts support this clonotype. The chain joins TRBV29-1 to TRBJ2-1; TRBD1 might be the D (5 bases). Germline CDR1 and CDR2: SQVTM and ANQGSEA. V lost 7 bases and J 16 bases, leaving 20 bases between the germline ends. The CDR3 totals 11 residues. The CDR3 here is CSATTETIYFF. The CDR3 nucleotides read TGCAGCGCTACGACAGAAACAATTTATTTCTTC.